Shown below are 4 T cell receptor beta chains from a single sample sequenced in a study of early stage breast cancer tumors. Assay: immunoSEQ multiplex PCR; the TCRdb copy retains only in-frame clones and omits some. Of about 11,000 clones detected, about 78% appear once; the ten largest clones hold 20% to 25%. The sample comprised breast tumor tissue. The receptors were gathered from a person in their 40s with breast cancer.

The table lists this clone with a count of one. This chain uses TRBV5-1 with TRBJ2-1, with a tentative D call TRBD2 (6 bases). Germline CDR1 is SGHRS and CDR2 is YFSETQ. The CDR3 consists of 16 residues. Between the trimmed V and J ends, which lost 4 bases and 1 base, there was a span of 15 bases. In nucleotides, the CDR3 is TGCGCCAGCAGCGACCTTAGCGGTTCATCCTACAATGAGCAGTTCTTC. Its translation is CASSDLSGSSYNEQFF. The complete variable domain, with remaining parts taken from reference TRBV5-1 and TRBJ2-1, reads KAGVTQTPRYLIKTRGQQVTLSCSPISGHRSVSWYQQTPGQGLQFLFEYFSETQRNKGNFPGRFSGRQFSNSRSEMNVSTLELGDSALYLCASSDLSGSSYNEQFFGPGTRLTVL.

J is TRBJ2-7 and V is TRBV6-1; D is ambiguous. Germline V gene lookup returns CDR1 MNHNS and CDR2 SASEGT. The CDR3 covers 14 residues. Trimming shortened V by 7 bases and J by 5 bases, and 18 bases separated the two germline ends. The CDR3 sequence is CASKSTYKVDEQYF. The DNA of the CDR3 is TGTGCCAGCAAGAGTACGTACAAGGTGGACGAGCAGTACTTC.

The V gene is TRBV29-1, the J gene TRBJ1-2; the D gene is possibly TRBD1 (5 bases). Germline lookup yields CDR1 SQVTM and CDR2 ANQGSEA. This CDR3 is 14 amino acids long. Trimming stripped 4 bases from V and 1 base from J, with 13 bases between. As DNA, the CDR3 is TGCAGCGTTGCATTTCTACAGGTTAACTATGGCTACACCTTC. This gives the protein CSVAFLQVNYGYTF.

This clone turned up a few times. The chain employs TRBV25-1 and TRBJ1-2, with 7 bases matching TRBD1. This CDR3 has 14 residues. Per the germline V gene, CDR1 is MGHDK and CDR2 is SYGVNS. The J segment lost 5 bases and the V segment lost 3 bases, leaving 6 bases of the junction unmatched. The CDR3: CASSDFQGVYGYTF. CDR3 in DNA: TGTGCCAGCAGTGACTTTCAGGGGGTTTATGGCTACACCTTC.